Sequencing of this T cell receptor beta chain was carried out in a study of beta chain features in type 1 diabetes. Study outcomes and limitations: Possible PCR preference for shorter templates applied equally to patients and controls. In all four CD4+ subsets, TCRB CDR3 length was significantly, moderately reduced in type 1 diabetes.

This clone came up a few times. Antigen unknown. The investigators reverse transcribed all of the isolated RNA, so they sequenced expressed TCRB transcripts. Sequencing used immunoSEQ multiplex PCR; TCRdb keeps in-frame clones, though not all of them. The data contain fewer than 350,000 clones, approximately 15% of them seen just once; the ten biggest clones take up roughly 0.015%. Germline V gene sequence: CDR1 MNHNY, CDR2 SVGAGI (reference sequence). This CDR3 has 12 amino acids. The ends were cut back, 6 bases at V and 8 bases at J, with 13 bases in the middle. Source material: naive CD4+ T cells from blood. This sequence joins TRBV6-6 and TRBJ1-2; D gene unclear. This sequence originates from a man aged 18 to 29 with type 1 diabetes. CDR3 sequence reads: CASSPTRAGYTF. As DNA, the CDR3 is TGTGCCAGCAGCCCAACTAGGGCGGGCTACACCTTC.